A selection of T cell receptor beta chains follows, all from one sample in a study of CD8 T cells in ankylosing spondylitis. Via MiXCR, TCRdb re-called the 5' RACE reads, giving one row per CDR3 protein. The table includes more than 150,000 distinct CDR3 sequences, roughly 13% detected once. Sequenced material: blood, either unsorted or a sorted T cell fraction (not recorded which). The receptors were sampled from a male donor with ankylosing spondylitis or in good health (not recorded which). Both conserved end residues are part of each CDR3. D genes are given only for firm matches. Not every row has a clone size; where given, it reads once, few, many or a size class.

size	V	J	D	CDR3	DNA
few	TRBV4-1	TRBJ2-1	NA	CASSQAVYYNEQFF	TGCGCCAGCAGCCAAGCCGTCTACTACAATGAGCAGTTCTTC
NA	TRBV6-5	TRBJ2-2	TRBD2	CASSLGLAVNTGELFF	TGTGCCAGCAGTTTGGGACTAGCGGTGAACACCGGGGAGCTGTTTTTT
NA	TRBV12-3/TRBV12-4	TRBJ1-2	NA	CASSPIRDNYYGYTF	TGTGCCAGCAGTCCAATTCGGGACAACTACTATGGCTACACCTTC
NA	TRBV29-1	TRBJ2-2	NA	CSVETENTGELFF	TGCAGCGTGGAGACAGAGAACACCGGGGAGCTGTTTTTT
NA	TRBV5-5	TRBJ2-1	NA	CASSLEGEARRLF	TGTGCCAGCAGCTTAGAGGGAGAGGCCCGAAGGCTCTTC
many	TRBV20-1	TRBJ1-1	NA	CSASGRGETEAFF	TGCAGTGCTAGCGGGAGGGGAGAAACTGAAGCTTTCTTT
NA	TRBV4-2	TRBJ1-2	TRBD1	CASSHASGQGFANGYTF	TGTGCCAGCAGCCATGCCTCGGGACAGGGTTTTGCAAATGGCTACACCTTC
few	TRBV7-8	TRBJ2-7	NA	CASSSQGAGYEQYF	TGTGCCAGCAGCTCCCAAGGGGCAGGGTACGAGCAGTACTTC
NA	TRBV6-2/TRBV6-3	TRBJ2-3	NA	CASSYSEFPGLSVDTQYF	TGTGCCAGCAGTTACTCCGAATTTCCGGGACTCTCCGTGGATACGCAGTATTTT
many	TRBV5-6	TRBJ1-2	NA	CASSSSGSDGYTF	TGTGCCAGCAGCTCCTCAGGGTCCGATGGCTACACCTTC
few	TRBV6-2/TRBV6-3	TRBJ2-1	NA	CASSYRGPSYNEQFF	TGTGCCAGCAGTTACAGGGGCCCCTCCTACAATGAGCAGTTCTTC
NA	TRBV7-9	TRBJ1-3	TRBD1	CASSSLDRAGNTIYF	TGTGCCAGCAGCTCTTTGGACAGGGCTGGAAACACCATATATTTT
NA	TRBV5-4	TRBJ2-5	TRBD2	CASSLSVRGGWETQYF	TGTGCCAGCAGCTTGTCAGTCCGGGGAGGGTGGGAGACCCAGTACTTC
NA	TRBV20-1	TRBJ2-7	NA	CSATPQQASYEQYF	TGCAGTGCTACACCGCAGCAGGCATCCTACGAGCAGTACTTC
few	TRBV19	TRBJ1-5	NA	CASSMGGFGQPQHF	TGTGCCAGTAGTATGGGGGGTTTCGGGCAGCCCCAGCATTTT
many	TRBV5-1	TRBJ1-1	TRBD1	CASSWTGMNTEAFF	TGCGCCAGCAGCTGGACAGGGATGAACACTGAAGCTTTCTTT